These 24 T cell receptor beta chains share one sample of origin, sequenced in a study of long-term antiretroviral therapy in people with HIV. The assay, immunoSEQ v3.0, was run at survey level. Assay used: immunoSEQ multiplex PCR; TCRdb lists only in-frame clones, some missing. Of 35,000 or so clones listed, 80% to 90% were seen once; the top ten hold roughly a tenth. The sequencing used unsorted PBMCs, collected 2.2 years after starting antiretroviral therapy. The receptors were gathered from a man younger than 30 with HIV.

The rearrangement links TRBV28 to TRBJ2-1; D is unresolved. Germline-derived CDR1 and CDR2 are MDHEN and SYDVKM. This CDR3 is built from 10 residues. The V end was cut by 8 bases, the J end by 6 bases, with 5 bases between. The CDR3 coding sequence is TGTGCCAGCGGCGGCAATGAGCAGTTCTTC. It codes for CASGGNEQFF.

Written as DNA, the CDR3 is TGCGCCAGCAGCCACACGGGACCGGGGGGCAATGAGCAGTTCTTC. Translating gives CASSHTGPGGNEQFF. This sequence joins TRBV4-3 and TRBJ2-1, with TRBD2 matching over 7 bases. This CDR3 contains 15 residues. With 3 bases clipped from V and 6 bases from J, the junction kept 8 bases outside the gene matches. Looked up from germline, CDR1 is LGHNA and CDR2 is YSLEER.

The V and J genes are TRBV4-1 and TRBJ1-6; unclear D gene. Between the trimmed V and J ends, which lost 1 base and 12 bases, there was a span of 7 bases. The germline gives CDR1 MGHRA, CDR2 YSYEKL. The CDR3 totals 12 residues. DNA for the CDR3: TGCGCCAGCAGCCAAGCCCCTCTACCCCTCCACTTT. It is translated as CASSQAPLPLHF.

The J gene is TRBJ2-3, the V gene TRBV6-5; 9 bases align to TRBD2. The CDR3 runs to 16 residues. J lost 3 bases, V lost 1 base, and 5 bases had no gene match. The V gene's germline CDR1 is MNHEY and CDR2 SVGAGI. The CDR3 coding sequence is TGTGCCAGCAGTTACTGGGCTAGCGGGGCAACAGATACGCAGTATTTT. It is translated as CASSYWASGATDTQYF.

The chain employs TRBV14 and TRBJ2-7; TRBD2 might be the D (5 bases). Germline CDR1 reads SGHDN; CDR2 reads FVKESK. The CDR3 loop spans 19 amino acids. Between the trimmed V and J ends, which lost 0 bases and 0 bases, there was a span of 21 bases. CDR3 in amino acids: CASSQDSPWTRESSYEQYF. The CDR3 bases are TGTGCCAGCAGCCAAGATTCCCCTTGGACGAGGGAGAGCTCCTACGAGCAGTACTTC. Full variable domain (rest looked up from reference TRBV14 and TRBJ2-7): EAGVTQFPSHSVIEKGQTVTLRCDPISGHDNLYWYRRVMGKEIKFLLHFVKESKQDESGMPNNRFLAERTGGTYSTLKVQPAELEDSGVYFCASSQDSPWTRESSYEQYFGPGTRLTVT.

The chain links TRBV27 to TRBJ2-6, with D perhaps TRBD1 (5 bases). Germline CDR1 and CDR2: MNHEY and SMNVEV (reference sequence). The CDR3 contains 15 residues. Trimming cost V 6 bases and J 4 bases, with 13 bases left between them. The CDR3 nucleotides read TGTGCCAGCAGGGGGCCCGGCTTGGGGGCCAACGTCCTGACTTTC. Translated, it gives CASRGPGLGANVLTF.

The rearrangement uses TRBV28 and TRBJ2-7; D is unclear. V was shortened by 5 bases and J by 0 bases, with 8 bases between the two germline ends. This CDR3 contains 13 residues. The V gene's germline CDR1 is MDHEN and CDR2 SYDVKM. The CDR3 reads CASSGRTSYEQYF. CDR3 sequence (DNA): TGTGCCAGCAGTGGCAGGACCTCCTACGAGCAGTACTTC.

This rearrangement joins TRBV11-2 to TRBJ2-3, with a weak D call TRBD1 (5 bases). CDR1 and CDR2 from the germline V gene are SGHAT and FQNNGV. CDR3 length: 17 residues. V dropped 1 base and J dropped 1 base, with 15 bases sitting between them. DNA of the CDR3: TGTGCCAGCAGCTTAGTTCCAGGGCCTGGGGGCACAGATACGCAGTATTTT. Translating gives CASSLVPGPGGTDTQYF.

CDR3 amino acids: CASSVGAAGANVLTF. The CDR3 nucleotides read TGTGCCAGCAGCGTAGGGGCGGCTGGGGCCAACGTCCTGACTTTC. The rearrangement joins TRBV9 to TRBJ2-6; D is uncertain. This CDR3 is built from 15 residues. The germline CDR1 and CDR2 sequences are SGDLS and YYNGEE. V shed 0 bases and J shed 2 bases, with 6 bases lying between them.

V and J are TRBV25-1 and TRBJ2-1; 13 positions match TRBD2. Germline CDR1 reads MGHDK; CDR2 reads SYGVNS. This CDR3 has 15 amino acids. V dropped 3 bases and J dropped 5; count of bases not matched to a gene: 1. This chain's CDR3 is CASSEGTSGDNEQFF. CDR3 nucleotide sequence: TGTGCCAGCAGTGAGGGGACTAGCGGGGACAATGAGCAGTTCTTC.

The CDR3: CASSSQTRGEQYF. The CDR3, as DNA: TGTGCCAGCAGTTCCCAGACAAGAGGGGAGCAGTACTTC. V and J are TRBV11-2 and TRBJ2-7; TRBD2 might be the D (5 bases). V was trimmed by 6 bases and J by 7 bases, leaving 16 bases between them. CDR3 length equals 13 residues. Germline assignment: CDR1 SGHAT and CDR2 FQNNGV.

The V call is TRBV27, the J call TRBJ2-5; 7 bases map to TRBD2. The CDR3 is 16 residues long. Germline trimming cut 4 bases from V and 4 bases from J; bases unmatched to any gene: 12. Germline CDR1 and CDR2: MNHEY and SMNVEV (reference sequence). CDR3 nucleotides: TGTGCCAGCAGTTCCCAACCCGGAGCGGGGCGAGAGACCCAGTACTTC. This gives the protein CASSSQPGAGRETQYF.

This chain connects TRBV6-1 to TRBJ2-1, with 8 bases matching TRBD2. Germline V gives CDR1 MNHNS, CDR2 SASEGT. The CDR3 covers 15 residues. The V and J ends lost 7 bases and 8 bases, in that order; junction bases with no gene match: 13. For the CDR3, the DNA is TGTGCCAGCAAAACGGGGACTAGTGGGGTGTATGAGCAGTTCTTC. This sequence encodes CASKTGTSGVYEQFF.

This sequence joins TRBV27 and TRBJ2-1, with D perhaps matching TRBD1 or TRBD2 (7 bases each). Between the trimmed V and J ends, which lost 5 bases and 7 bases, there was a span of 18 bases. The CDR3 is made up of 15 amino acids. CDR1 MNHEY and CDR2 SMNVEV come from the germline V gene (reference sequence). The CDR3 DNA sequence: TGTGCCAGCAGTCTCCAGGGGGGGTTCGGGAATGAGCAGTTCTTC. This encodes CASSLQGGFGNEQFF.

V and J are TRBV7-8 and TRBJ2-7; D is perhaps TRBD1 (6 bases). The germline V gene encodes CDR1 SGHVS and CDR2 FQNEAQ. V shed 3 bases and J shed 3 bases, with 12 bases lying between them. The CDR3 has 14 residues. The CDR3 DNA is TGTGCCAGCAGCTTTAGGACAGAGTTCTACGAGCAGTACTTC. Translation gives CASSFRTEFYEQYF.

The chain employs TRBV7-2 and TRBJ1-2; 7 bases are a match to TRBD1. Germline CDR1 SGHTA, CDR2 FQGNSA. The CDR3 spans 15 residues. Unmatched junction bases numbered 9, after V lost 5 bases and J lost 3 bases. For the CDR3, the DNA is TGTGCCAGCAGCCTGTGGACAGGTTGGGACTATGGCTACACCTTC. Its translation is CASSLWTGWDYGYTF.

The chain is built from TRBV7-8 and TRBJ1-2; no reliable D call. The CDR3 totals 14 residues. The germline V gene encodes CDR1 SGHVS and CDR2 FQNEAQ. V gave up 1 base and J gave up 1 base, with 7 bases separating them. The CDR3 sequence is CASSLEGGNYGYTF. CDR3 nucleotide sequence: TGTGCCAGCAGCTTAGAGGGCGGTAACTATGGCTACACCTTC.

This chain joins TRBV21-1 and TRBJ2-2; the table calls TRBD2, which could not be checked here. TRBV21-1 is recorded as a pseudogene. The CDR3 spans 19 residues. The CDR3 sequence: CASSKEYNSGRSRLRELFF. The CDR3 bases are TGTGCCAGCAGCAAAGAGTATAATAGCGGGAGGTCGAGGTTGAGGGAGCTGTTTTTT.

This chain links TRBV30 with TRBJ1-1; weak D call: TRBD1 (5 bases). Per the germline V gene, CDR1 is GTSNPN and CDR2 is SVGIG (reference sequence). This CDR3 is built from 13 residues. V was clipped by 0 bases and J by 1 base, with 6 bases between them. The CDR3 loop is CAWSVGENTEAFF. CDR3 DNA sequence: TGTGCCTGGAGTGTAGGGGAGAACACTGAAGCTTTCTTT.

CDR3 sequence reads: CATKAEETQYF. The CDR3 DNA reads as TGTGCCACCAAGGCAGAAGAGACCCAGTACTTC. This chain connects TRBV2 to TRBJ2-5; D unclear. Germline V lookup: CDR1 SNHLY, CDR2 FYNNEI. The CDR3 totals 11 residues. V lost 10 bases and J 3 bases, leaving 9 bases between the germline ends.

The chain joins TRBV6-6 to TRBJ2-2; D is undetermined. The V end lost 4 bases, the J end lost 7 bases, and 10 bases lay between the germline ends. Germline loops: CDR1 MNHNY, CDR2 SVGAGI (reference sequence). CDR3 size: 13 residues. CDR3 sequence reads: CASSSQRSGELFF. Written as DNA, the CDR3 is TGTGCCAGCAGTTCACAACGGAGCGGGGAGCTGTTTTTT.

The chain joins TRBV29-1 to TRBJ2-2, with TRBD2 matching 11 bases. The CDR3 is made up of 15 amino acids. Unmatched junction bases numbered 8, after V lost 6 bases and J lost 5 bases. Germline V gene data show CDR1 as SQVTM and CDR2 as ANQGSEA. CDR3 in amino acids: CSVAGTSGETGELFF. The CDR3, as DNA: TGCAGCGTGGCCGGGACTAGCGGAGAAACCGGGGAGCTGTTTTTT.

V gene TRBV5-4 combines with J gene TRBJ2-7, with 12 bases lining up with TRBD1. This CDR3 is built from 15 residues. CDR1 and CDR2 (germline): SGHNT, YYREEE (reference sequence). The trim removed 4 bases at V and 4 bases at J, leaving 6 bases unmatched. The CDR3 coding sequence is TGTGCCAGCAGCCTCCGGGACAGGGGGCTTTACGAGCAGTACTTC. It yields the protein CASSLRDRGLYEQYF.

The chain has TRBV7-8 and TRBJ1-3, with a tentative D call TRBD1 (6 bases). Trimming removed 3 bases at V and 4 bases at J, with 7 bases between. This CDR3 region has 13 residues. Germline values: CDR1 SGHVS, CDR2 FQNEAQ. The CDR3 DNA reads TGTGCCAGCAGCTTGGACAGCGGAAACACCATATATTTT. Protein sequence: CASSLDSGNTIYF.